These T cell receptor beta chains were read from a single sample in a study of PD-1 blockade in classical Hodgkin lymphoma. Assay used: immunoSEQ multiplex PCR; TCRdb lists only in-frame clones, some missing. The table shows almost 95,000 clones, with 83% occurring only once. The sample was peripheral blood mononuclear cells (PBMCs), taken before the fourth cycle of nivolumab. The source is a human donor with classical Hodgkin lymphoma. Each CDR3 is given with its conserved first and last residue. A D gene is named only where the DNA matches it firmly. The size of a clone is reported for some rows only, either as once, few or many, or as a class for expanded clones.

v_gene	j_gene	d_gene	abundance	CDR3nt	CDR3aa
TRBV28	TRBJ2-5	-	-	TGTGCCAGCAGCCCCGCCGGGGTGACCTTCGAAGAGACCCAGTACTTC	CASSPAGVTFEETQYF
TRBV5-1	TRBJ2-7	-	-	TGCGCCAGCAGCTCCGACCCCGCAATCGGGGTATACGAGCAGTACTTC	CASSSDPAIGVYEQYF
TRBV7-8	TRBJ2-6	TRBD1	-	TGTGCCAGCAGCTTGACCGGGACAGGGTCTGGGGCCAACGTCCTGACTTTC	CASSLTGTGSGANVLTF
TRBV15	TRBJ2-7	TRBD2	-	TGTGCCACCAGCAGAGGAGGGCTAGCGGGACGCTACGAGCAGTACTTC	CATSRGGLAGRYEQYF
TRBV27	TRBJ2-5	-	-	TGTGCCAGCAGTTTATTGGGGGCGCTAGGCCAAGAGACCCAGTACTTC	CASSLLGALGQETQYF
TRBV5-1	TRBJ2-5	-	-	TGCGCCAGCAGCTCAACAGCTCTCCAAGAGACCCAGTACTTC	CASSSTALQETQYF
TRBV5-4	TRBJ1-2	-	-	TGTGCCAGCAGGGATCCCGACCTTAACTATGGCTACACCTTC	CASRDPDLNYGYTF
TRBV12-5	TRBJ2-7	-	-	TGTGCTAGTGGTACCCTGGGTAGCCGGGAGCAGTACTTC	CASGTLGSREQYF
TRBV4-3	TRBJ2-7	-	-	TGCGCCAGCAGCCAAGAGTGGGGGCGCTGGGAGCAGTACTTC	CASSQEWGRWEQYF
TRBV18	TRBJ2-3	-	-	TGTGCCAGCTCACCCCCAGAGGGCACAGATACGCAGTATTTT	CASSPPEGTDTQYF
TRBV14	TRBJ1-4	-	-	TGTGCCAGCAGCCAAGGTGTCGCCCGGGATGAAAAACTGTTTTTT	CASSQGVARDEKLFF
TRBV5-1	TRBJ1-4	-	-	TGCGCCAGCAGCTCCTCAGGGAATGAAAAACTGTTTTTT	CASSSSGNEKLFF
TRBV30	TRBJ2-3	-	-	TGTGCCTGGAGTGTATCGTGGAGGGATACGCAGTATTTT	CAWSVSWRDTQYF
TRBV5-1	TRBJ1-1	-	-	TGCGCCAGCAGCTCCGCCCCCGACACTGAAGCTTTCTTT	CASSSAPDTEAFF
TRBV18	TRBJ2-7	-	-	TGTGCCAGCTCACCACCCCACCGGGACGAGCAGTACTTC	CASSPPHRDEQYF
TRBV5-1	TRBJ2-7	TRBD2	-	TGCGCCAGCAGTTCTAGCGGGATACCCTACGAGCAGTACTTC	CASSSSGIPYEQYF
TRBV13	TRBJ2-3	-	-	TGTGCCAGCAGCTTAGGTCCGGGGACCCACACAGATACGCAGTATTTT	CASSLGPGTHTDTQYF
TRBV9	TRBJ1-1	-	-	TGTGCCAGCAGCGTACAGGAACACACTGAAGCTTTCTTT	CASSVQEHTEAFF
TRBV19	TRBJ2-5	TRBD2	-	TGTGCCAGTAGTATAGGGAGGGCCGGGACTAGTGCAAGGGAGACCCAGTACTTC	CASSIGRAGTSARETQYF
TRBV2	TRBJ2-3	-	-	TGTGCCAGCAGTGAAGCGCTTTTGGGCACAGATACGCAGTATTTT	CASSEALLGTDTQYF
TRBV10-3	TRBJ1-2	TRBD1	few	TGTGCCATCGGCCAGGGGGCATTCGGTGGCTACACCTTC	CAIGQGAFGGYTF
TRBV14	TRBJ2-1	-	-	TGTGCCAGCAGCCAAGAATGGTCAGGGGCCACCTATAGGGACGGTGAGCAGTTCTTC	CASSQEWSGATYRDGEQFF
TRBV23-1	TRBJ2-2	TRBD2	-	TGCGCCAGCAGCCAGGAGGAGCGGGGCCATGCGAACACCGGGGAGCTGTTTTTT	CASSQEERGHANTGELFF
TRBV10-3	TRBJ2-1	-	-	TGTGCCATCAGTGACGCCAGTGTCAATGAGCAGTTCTTC	CAISDASVNEQFF
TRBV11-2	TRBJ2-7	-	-	TGTGCCAGCAGCCCCCGGCCCTACGAGCAGTACTTC	CASSPRPYEQYF
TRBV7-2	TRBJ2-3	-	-	TGTGCCAGCAGCTTTGGGGTCTCGGAGCTAGATACGCAGTATTTT	CASSFGVSELDTQYF
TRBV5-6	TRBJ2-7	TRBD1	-	TGTGCCAGCAGCTTGGTCCAGGGGGCGTTTCAGTACTTC	CASSLVQGAFQYF
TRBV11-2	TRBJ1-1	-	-	TGTGCCAGCAGCTTAGAGAGGCGGGCTGAAGCTTTCTTT	CASSLERRAEAFF
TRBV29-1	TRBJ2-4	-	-	TGCAGCGTTGAAGGTGTAGCCAAAAACATTCAGTACTTC	CSVEGVAKNIQYF
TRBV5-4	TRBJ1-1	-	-	TGTGCCAGCAGCTTGATCGACGGTGAAGCTTTCTTT	CASSLIDGEAFF
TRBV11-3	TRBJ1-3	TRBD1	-	TGTGCCAGCAGCCACAGGGGAGAGCTTGGAAACACCATATATTTT	CASSHRGELGNTIYF